The T cell receptor (beta chain) under discussion was sequenced for a study of radiation and T cells in renal cell carcinoma. Time point reported: baseline pretreatment blood. As for treatment: 15 Gy SBRT to primary tumor, nephrectomy 4 weeks later. After SBRT, blood was collected at 2 and 4 weeks, plus baseline. Clear cell pathology was present in this patient's renal cell carcinoma. Of note for this clone: Its antigen is unidentified.

The CDR3 loop spans 16 amino acids. Germline values: CDR1 SEHNR, CDR2 FQNEAQ (reference sequence). Trimming removed 1 base at V and 0 bases at J, with 9 bases between. Overall study findings and caveats: From baseline, blood top tumor clonotypes peaked at 2 weeks post-radiation. Without pretreatment biopsies, baseline tumor clonotype presence was undetermined.

Clones were sequenced by immunoSEQ multiplex PCR, and TCRdb holds only the in-frame ones, with some missing. This table holds 100,000 to 150,000 clones, roughly 80% found once. The source material was blood, sampled from a patient whose treatment included radiotherapy and nephrectomy. The chain has TRBV7-9 and TRBJ2-2; maybe TRBD1 (5 bases). The receptor comes from an older woman with renal cell carcinoma. The CDR3 DNA reads as TGTGCCAGCAGCTTAGTAGGGGTCCCGAACACCGGGGAGCTGTTTTTT. It translates to CASSLVGVPNTGELFF.